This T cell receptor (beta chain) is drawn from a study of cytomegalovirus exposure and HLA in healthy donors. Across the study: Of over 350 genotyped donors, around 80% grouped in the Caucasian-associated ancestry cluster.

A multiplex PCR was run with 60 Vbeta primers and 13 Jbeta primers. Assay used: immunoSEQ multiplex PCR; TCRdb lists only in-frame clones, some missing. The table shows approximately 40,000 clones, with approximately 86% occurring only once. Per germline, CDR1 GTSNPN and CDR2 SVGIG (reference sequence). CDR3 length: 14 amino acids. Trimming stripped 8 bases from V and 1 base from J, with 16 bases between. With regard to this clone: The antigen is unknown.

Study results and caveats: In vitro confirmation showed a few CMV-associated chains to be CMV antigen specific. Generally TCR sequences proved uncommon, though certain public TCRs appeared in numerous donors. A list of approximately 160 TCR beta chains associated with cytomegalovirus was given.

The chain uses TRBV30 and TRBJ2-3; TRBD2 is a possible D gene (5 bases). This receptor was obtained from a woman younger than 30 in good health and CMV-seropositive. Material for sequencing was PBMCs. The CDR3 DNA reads TGTGCCCGGACCGAGGGTTTGGGCACAGATACGCAGTATTTT. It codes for CARTEGLGTDTQYF.